This T cell receptor beta chain came from a study of blood T cell repertoires in COVID-19. Whole-study context: The origin of the acute and convalescent COVID-19 samples was the United States, Italy and Spain. In each case, the material was cDNA or gDNA derived from T cells, B-cell-depleted T cells, or PBMCs.

With 0 bases clipped from V and 4 bases from J, the junction kept 8 bases outside the gene matches. The length of the CDR3 is 16 residues. Germline CDR1 is SGHDN and CDR2 is FVKESK. Study processing details: The assay estimated nucleated cells by amplifying reference gene primers. Measured with immunoSEQ multiplex PCR; TCRdb has only the in-frame clones, and not every one. Clone size and V and J calls were adopted from that table, with D and trimming inferred from the DNA. This table holds about 43,000 clones, roughly 86% found once. The TCR was taken from a man in his sixties with active COVID-19. J is TRBJ1-2 and V is TRBV14; 7 nucleotides agree with TRBD1. Specimen: peripheral blood. The CDR3 nucleotides read TGTGCCAGCAGCCAAGATATCCAGGGGGGAGGCTATGGCTACACCTTC. Translated, it gives CASSQDIQGGGYGYTF. The full variable domain, in which reference TRBV14 and TRBJ1-2 provide the parts outside the CDR3, is EAGVTQFPSHSVIEKGQTVTLRCDPISGHDNLYWYRRVMGKEIKFLLHFVKESKQDESGMPNNRFLAERTGGTYSTLKVQPAELEDSGVYFCASSQDIQGGGYGYTFGSGTRLTVV.